These T cell receptor beta chains were read from a single sample in a study of CD8 T cells in ankylosing spondylitis. TCRdb redid the calling of the 5' RACE reads with MiXCR, one entry per CDR3 protein. The sample lists 750,000 to 850,000 distinct CDR3 sequences; 10% to 15% were seen once. Sequenced sample: blood, either unsorted or a sorted T cell fraction (not recorded which). These receptor sequences come from a male donor with ankylosing spondylitis. Each CDR3 is given with its conserved first and last residue. The order of the fields is V gene, J gene, D gene, clone size, CDR3 protein, CDR3 DNA. A D gene is named only where the DNA matches it firmly. Clone size is shown for a subset of rows, as once, few, many or a class of expanded clone.

TRBV20-1	TRBJ2-7	-	few	CSARPTSSYEQYF	TGCAGTGCTAGACCGACAAGCTCCTACGAGCAGTACTTC
TRBV10-3	TRBJ1-5	-	few	CAISDYSYSNQPQHF	TGTGCCATCAGTGACTACAGTTATAGCAATCAGCCCCAGCATTTT
TRBV4-3	TRBJ2-7	TRBD1	few	CASSQVDRATEQYF	TGCGCCAGCAGCCAAGTGGACAGGGCGACCGAGCAGTACTTC
TRBV4-3	TRBJ1-1	-	many	CASSQARTPGEAFF	TGCGCCAGCAGCCAAGCGAGGACACCCGGTGAAGCTTTCTTT
TRBV6-5	TRBJ2-1	TRBD2	few	CASSFTSGINEQFF	TGTGCCAGCAGTTTTACTAGCGGGATCAATGAGCAGTTCTTC
TRBV7-9	TRBJ1-1	-	-	CASSLVVLGARNTEAFF	TGTGCCAGCAGCTTAGTGGTTCTGGGGGCGAGGAACACTGAAGCTTTCTTT
TRBV20-1	TRBJ1-2	TRBD1	few	CSVTGAGYGYTF	TGCAGTGTGACAGGGGCAGGCTATGGCTACACCTTC
TRBV20-1	TRBJ1-6	-	many	CSARGGGSPLHF	TGCAGTGCTAGAGGGGGTGGTTCACCCCTCCACTTT
TRBV7-2	TRBJ2-3	TRBD2	many	CASSFGLAGGDTQYF	TGTGCCAGCAGCTTCGGACTAGCGGGGGGAGATACGCAGTATTTT
TRBV20-1	TRBJ2-3	TRBD2	many	CSARSNRGGDTDTQYF	TGCAGTGCTAGGTCGAACCGGGGGGGAGACACAGATACGCAGTATTTT
TRBV7-9	TRBJ1-6	-	many	CASTTSGSPLHF	TGTGCCAGCACTACGTCGGGATCACCCCTCCACTTT
TRBV7-2	TRBJ2-4	TRBD1	-	CASNSGQGANIQYF	TGTGCCAGCAACTCAGGACAGGGGGCAAACATTCAGTACTTC
TRBV14	TRBJ2-5	-	few	CASSQDIEGTQYF	TGTGCCAGCAGCCAAGATATTGAAGGGACCCAGTACTTC
TRBV28	TRBJ1-4	-	many	CASSPDGGGEKLFF	TGTGCCAGCAGTCCGGACGGGGGTGGTGAAAAACTGTTTTTT
TRBV20-1	TRBJ1-1	TRBD1	many	CSASSIRGGQGNTEAFF	TGCAGTGCTAGCTCGATAAGAGGTGGACAGGGGAACACTGAAGCTTTCTTT
TRBV6-2/TRBV6-3	TRBJ2-7	TRBD1	-	CASSTYLSGTVNYEQYF	TGTGCCAGCAGTACCTACCTCTCCGGGACAGTTAACTACGAGCAGTACTTC
TRBV10-3	TRBJ2-1	TRBD2	many	CAISAGGPYNEQFF	TGTGCCATCAGCGCGGGAGGGCCCTACAATGAGCAGTTCTTC
TRBV6-5	TRBJ2-1	-	-	CASSYSLGGVTYNEQFF	TGTGCCAGCAGTTACTCGTTAGGGGGGGTCACCTACAATGAGCAGTTCTTC
TRBV5-1	TRBJ2-3	-	-	CASSFRQFNTDTQYF	TGCGCCAGCAGCTTCCGACAGTTTAACACAGATACGCAGTATTTT
TRBV6-4	TRBJ1-1	TRBD1	many	CASSEAGGTEAFF	TGTGCCAGCAGTGAGGCAGGGGGCACTGAAGCTTTCTTT
TRBV9	TRBJ1-2	-	few	CASSVARGDGYTF	TGTGCCAGCAGCGTAGCCAGGGGAGATGGCTACACCTTC
TRBV30	TRBJ2-6	-	few	CAWTRTGANVLTF	TGTGCCTGGACCCGTACCGGGGCCAACGTCCTGACTTTC
TRBV20-1	TRBJ2-2	-	-	CSAKFRLNTGELFF	TGCAGTGCTAAATTTAGACTGAACACCGGGGAGCTGTTTTTT
TRBV6-1	TRBJ1-2	-	few	CASVGGASNYGYTF	TGTGCCAGCGTGGGGGGCGCCAGTAACTATGGCTACACCTTC
TRBV7-8	TRBJ1-2	-	few	CASSLDVSGYTF	TGTGCCAGCAGCTTAGATGTCAGCGGCTACACCTTC
TRBV15	TRBJ2-1	-	many	CATSRDPQIYQQFF	TGTGCCACCAGCAGAGACCCCCAAATTTATCAGCAGTTCTTC
TRBV29-1	TRBJ2-5	TRBD1	many	CSVEDLPGGLRETQYF	TGCAGCGTTGAAGATCTCCCAGGGGGCCTTCGGGAGACCCAGTACTTC
TRBV6-2/TRBV6-3	TRBJ1-2	TRBD1	-	CASSLRTGKGYTF	TGTGCCAGCAGTCTACGGACAGGGAAAGGCTACACCTTC
TRBV4-2	TRBJ2-5	TRBD2	few	CASSHAAGLAGFETQYF	TGTGCCAGCAGCCACGCGGCAGGGCTAGCGGGATTTGAGACCCAGTACTTC
TRBV20-1	TRBJ2-1	TRBD2	few	CSARLREAYSYNEQFF	TGCAGTGCTAGACTGCGGGAGGCTTACTCCTACAATGAGCAGTTCTTC
TRBV20-1	TRBJ1-1	-	-	CSAYDTEAFF	TGCAGTGCTTACGACACTGAAGCTTTCTTT
TRBV7-2	TRBJ1-6	-	few	CASSLEWVGPLHF	TGTGCCAGCAGCTTAGAGTGGGTGGGGCCCCTCCACTTT
TRBV7-6	TRBJ1-1	-	-	CASSSAGHTEAFF	TGTGCCAGCAGCTCGGCAGGACACACTGAAGCTTTCTTT
TRBV6-1	TRBJ1-4	-	few	CASTQGATNEKLFF	TGTGCCAGCACGCAAGGGGCAACTAATGAAAAACTGTTTTTT
TRBV27	TRBJ2-7	-	-	CASSFNGDYEQYF	TGTGCCAGCAGTTTTAATGGGGACTACGAGCAGTACTTC
TRBV12-3/TRBV12-4	TRBJ2-2	-	-	CASTLEGGGTGELFF	TGTGCCAGCACCCTAGAAGGAGGGGGGACCGGGGAGCTGTTTTTT
TRBV20-1	TRBJ2-2	TRBD2	many	CSAVSGKNTGELFF	TGCAGTGCTGTTAGCGGGAAAAACACCGGGGAGCTGTTTTTT
TRBV11-1	TRBJ2-1	TRBD2	few	CASSLVPGGPSSYNEQFF	TGTGCCAGCAGCTTAGTCCCGGGAGGCCCAAGCTCCTACAATGAGCAGTTCTTC
TRBV5-1	TRBJ2-2	-	-	CASSLVTDNTGELFF	TGCGCCAGCAGCTTGGTGACGGATAACACCGGGGAGCTGTTTTTT
TRBV6-6	TRBJ2-1	-	-	CASSYMSTEQFF	TGTGCCAGCAGTTACATGAGTACTGAGCAGTTCTTC
TRBV7-9	TRBJ1-1	-	few	CASTPKSTLNTEAFF	TGTGCCAGCACCCCTAAAAGCACCTTGAACACTGAAGCTTTCTTT
TRBV27	TRBJ2-2	TRBD1	-	CASSLTGTGGKGEMTGELFF	TGTGCCAGCAGTTTAACCGGGACAGGGGGCAAAGGGGAAATGACCGGGGAGCTGTTTTTT
TRBV6-5	TRBJ2-7	TRBD2	-	CASSYSPSGNYEQYF	TGTGCCAGCAGTTACTCGCCTAGCGGAAACTACGAGCAGTACTTC
TRBV20-1	TRBJ2-1	TRBD2	-	CSARDLSGGSSSYNEQFF	TGCAGTGCTAGAGATCTGAGCGGGGGGTCCAGCTCCTACAATGAGCAGTTCTTC
TRBV28	TRBJ1-2	TRBD1	-	CASSLQGAFANYGYTF	TGTGCCAGCAGTTTACAGGGGGCCTTTGCTAACTATGGCTACACCTTC
TRBV20-1	TRBJ2-5	-	many	CSAKGDSTKQETQYF	TGCAGTGCCAAAGGGGATAGTACGAAACAAGAGACCCAGTACTTC
TRBV7-3	TRBJ2-5	-	few	CASSPSRGGRETQYF	TGTGCCAGCAGCCCCTCTAGGGGGGGGCGGGAGACCCAGTACTTC
TRBV5-1	TRBJ2-5	TRBD1	-	CASSLAGLGQGETQYF	TGCGCCAGCAGCTTGGCGGGATTAGGACAGGGGGAGACCCAGTACTTC
TRBV28	TRBJ2-6	-	few	CASSLAGSGSGANVLTF	TGTGCCAGCAGTTTAGCGGGGTCGGGCTCTGGGGCCAACGTCCTGACTTTC
TRBV20-1	TRBJ1-1	-	-	CSARGAGAVGTEAFF	TGCAGTGCTAGAGGTGCAGGGGCTGTGGGCACTGAAGCTTTCTTT
TRBV5-1	TRBJ2-1	-	-	CASTKEVIRDLRDEQFF	TGCGCCAGCACTAAAGAGGTCATCCGCGACCTCCGCGATGAGCAGTTCTTC
TRBV20-1	TRBJ2-1	-	-	CSASLERSSYEQFF	TGCAGTGCTAGTCTGGAGAGAAGTAGCTATGAGCAGTTCTTC
TRBV20-1	TRBJ2-3	-	many	CSARVDPSTDTQYF	TGCAGTGCTAGAGTGGATCCTAGCACAGATACGCAGTATTTT
TRBV12-3/TRBV12-4	TRBJ1-1	-	few	CASSFSRREAFF	TGTGCCAGCAGTTTTTCCCGTAGGGAAGCTTTCTTT
TRBV12-3/TRBV12-4	TRBJ1-2	-	many	CASSRYGYTF	TGTGCCAGCAGTCGCTATGGCTACACCTTC
TRBV28	TRBJ1-2	TRBD1	-	CASTGQGYGYTF	TGTGCCAGCACAGGACAGGGATACGGCTACACCTTC